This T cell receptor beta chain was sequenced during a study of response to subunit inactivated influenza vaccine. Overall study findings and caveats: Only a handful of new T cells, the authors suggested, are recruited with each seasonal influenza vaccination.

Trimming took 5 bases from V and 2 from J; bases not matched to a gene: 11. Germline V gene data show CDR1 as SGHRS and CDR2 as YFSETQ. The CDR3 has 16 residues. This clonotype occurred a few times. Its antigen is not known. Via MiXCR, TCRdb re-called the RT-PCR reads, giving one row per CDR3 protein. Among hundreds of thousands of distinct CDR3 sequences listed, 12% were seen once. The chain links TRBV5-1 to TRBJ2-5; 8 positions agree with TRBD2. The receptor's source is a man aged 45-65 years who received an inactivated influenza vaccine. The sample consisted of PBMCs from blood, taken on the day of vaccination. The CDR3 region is CASRDSAGGGQETQYF. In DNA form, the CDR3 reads TGCGCCAGCAGAGATTCCGCAGGCGGGGGGCAAGAGACCCAGTACTTC.